This TCR beta chain is from a study of long-term antiretroviral therapy in people with HIV. Study at large: When the earliest samples were collected, ART was typically delayed until CD4 counts fell.

The CDR3 has 14 amino acids. Deletions cut 0 bases from V and 1 base from J, with 6 bases between. The germline V gene encodes CDR1 MNHEY and CDR2 SMNVEV (reference sequence). Participants who had HIV were, without exception, treated in the United States. Cryopreserved PBMC samples of roughly 0.85-11 million cells were used for DNA extraction. With survey level as its setting, the immunoSEQ assay was v3.0. The sequencing target was 40,000-50,000 T-cell genomes per sample. Measured with immunoSEQ multiplex PCR; TCRdb has only the in-frame clones, and not every one. The table lists 15,000 or so clones, approximately 90% of them singletons, with 10% to 15% in the top ten.

The sequencing here drew on unsorted PBMCs, taken 0.6 years after starting antiretroviral therapy. The rearrangement joins TRBV27 to TRBJ1-1; D uncertain. The receptor was derived from a woman between 40 and 55 years old with HIV. In DNA form, the CDR3 reads TGTGCCAGCAGTTTATCGATGGGGAACACTGAAGCTTTCTTT. The encoded protein is CASSLSMGNTEAFF.